This TCR beta chain is drawn from a study of human T cells and chemical hapten exposure. Across the study: Largely, small differences in pooled library volume made per-sample TCR yields vary. Broader study findings: Patch test score tracked positively with PT1 expanded TCR counts.

Points on this clonotype: Its antigen is undetermined.

Time point specified: pre-sensitization, week 0. Treatment here: therapeutic diphenylcyclopropenone sensitization with weekly scalp DPC. People who gave samples had alopecia, were 18 to 70 years old, and were suitable for DPC. Each CDR3 protein is one row after TCRdb ran MiXCR on the RACE reads. The sample yields 84,000 or so distinct CDR3 sequences, 7.5% to 9.5% seen once. The CDR3 is made up of 14 amino acids. Germline loops: CDR1 ENHRY, CDR2 SYGVKD. V lost 0 bases and J lost 2, with 7 bases in between. The origin of this receptor is a man between 40 and 49 years old with alopecia areata. Some clones in this sample may be carry-over from other donors' samples. This sample comprised whole blood, obtained in connection with sensitization to the hapten diphenylcyclopropenone (DPC). The chain recombines TRBV10-3 with TRBJ2-5; the D is unclear. The CDR3 region has the DNA TGTGCCATCAGTGAGTCCCGGGCACAAGAGACCCAGTACTTC. It translates to CAISESRAQETQYF.